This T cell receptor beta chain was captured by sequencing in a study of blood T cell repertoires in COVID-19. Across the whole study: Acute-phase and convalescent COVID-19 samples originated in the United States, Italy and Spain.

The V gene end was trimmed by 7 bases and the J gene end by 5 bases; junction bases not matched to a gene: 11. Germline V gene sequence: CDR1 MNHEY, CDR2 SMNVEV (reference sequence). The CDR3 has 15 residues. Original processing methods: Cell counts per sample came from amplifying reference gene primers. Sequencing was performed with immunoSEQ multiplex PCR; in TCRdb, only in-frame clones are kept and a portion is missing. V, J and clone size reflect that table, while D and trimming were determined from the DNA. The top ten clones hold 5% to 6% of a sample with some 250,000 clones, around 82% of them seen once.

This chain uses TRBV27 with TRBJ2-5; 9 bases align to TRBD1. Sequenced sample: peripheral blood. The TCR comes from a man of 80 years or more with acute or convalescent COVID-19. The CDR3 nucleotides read TGTGCCAGCATTCACCGGGACAGGGTGGGGGAGACCCAGTACTTC. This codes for CASIHRDRVGETQYF.